A single sample is the source of the 10 T cell receptor beta chains below, sequenced in a study of type 1 regulatory T cells. For these receptors, no antigen is known. TCRdb passed the reads through MiXCR, listing each CDR3 protein once. Counted here are roughly 25,000 distinct CDR3 sequences, roughly 72% occurring once; the ten biggest clones make up around 14%. Sequencing input: cultured T cells, either the whole culture or a sorted T cell fraction (not recorded which). Sample subset: Tr1-enriched cell product generated in vitro against host alloantigens. These receptors were obtained from a human donor in good health.

As concerns this clonotype: The junction and the germline gene differ at one end; a read error may be behind it. The J gene is TRBJ2-7, the V gene TRBV15; no definite D call. CDR3 length equals 16 residues. Germline CDR1 and CDR2: LNHNV and YYDKDF (reference sequence). CDR3 residues: CATSRDPELMGYGQYF. CDR3 bases: TGTGCCACCAGCAGAGATCCGGAACTTATGGGCTACGGGCAGTACTTC.

The V gene is TRBV4-1, the J gene TRBJ1-5; D is perhaps TRBD1 (6 bases). Trimming took 4 bases from V and 1 from J, leaving 11 bases between them. CDR1 and CDR2 (germline): MGHRA, YSYEKL. CDR3 length: 15 residues. The CDR3 is CASSRQGQSNQPQHF. The CDR3 DNA reads TGCGCCAGCAGCCGGCAAGGACAGAGCAATCAGCCCCAGCATTTT.

J is TRBJ1-2 and V is TRBV2, with D possibly matching TRBD1 (6 bases). CDR3 length equals 15 residues. The germline V gene encodes CDR1 SNHLY and CDR2 FYNNEI. V was clipped by 2 bases and J by 5 bases, with 15 bases between them. This chain's CDR3 is CASSELQGPQYGYTF. The CDR3 DNA reads TGTGCCAGCAGTGAATTACAGGGTCCCCAATATGGCTACACCTTC.

J is TRBJ1-1 and V is TRBV7-9; no definite D call. The CDR3 length is 14 residues. The germline V and J ends were trimmed by 5 bases and 1 base, with 11 bases remaining between them. The germline V gene encodes CDR1 SEHNR and CDR2 FQNEAQ (reference sequence). The CDR3 sequence is CASSTWTGNTEAFF. In DNA form, the CDR3 reads TGTGCCAGCAGCACCTGGACGGGGAACACTGAAGCTTTCTTT.

The rearrangement joins TRBV20-1 to TRBJ1-2; TRBD1 matches 7 bases. Trimming cost V 3 bases and J 13 bases; bases outside gene matches: 8. The germline V gene has CDR1 DFQATT and CDR2 SNEGSKA (reference sequence). This CDR3 comprises 11 residues. CDR3 loop: CSARTGRRLTF. The CDR3 bases are TGCAGTGCTAGGACAGGGCGTCGGCTCACCTTC.

The genes are TRBV11-3 and TRBJ1-3, with a weak D call TRBD1 (5 bases). The CDR3 has 18 residues. Germline assignment: CDR1 SGHNT and CDR2 YENEEA. V lost 2 bases and J 0 bases, leaving 17 bases between the germline ends. CDR3 protein: CASSLFQGLSLSGNTIYF. The CDR3 region has the DNA TGTGCCAGCAGCTTATTCCAGGGACTTTCCCTCTCTGGAAACACCATATATTTT.

The chain combines TRBV15 with TRBJ2-1; TRBD2 matches 10 bases. The CDR3 is 17 residues long. Germline trimming cut 1 base from V and 1 base from J; bases unmatched to any gene: 4. Germline CDR1 and CDR2: LNHNV and YYDKDF (reference sequence). CDR3 bases: TGTGCCACCAGCAGAGTGGGACTAGCGCCTTCCTACAATGAGCAGTTCTTC. Encoded protein: CATSRVGLAPSYNEQFF.

J is TRBJ2-1 and V is TRBV18, with 9 bases matching TRBD1. Germline lookup yields CDR1 KGHSH and CDR2 LQKENI. The CDR3 sequence is 15 residues long. Trimming took 3 bases from V and 5 from J; bases not matched to a gene: 5. CDR3 in DNA: TGTGCCAGCTCACCCGGGACAGGGCTCAACAATGAGCAGTTCTTC. This encodes CASSPGTGLNNEQFF. The whole variable domain, filled in from reference TRBV18 and TRBJ2-1, reads NAGVMQNPRHLVRRRGQEARLRCSPMKGHSHVYWYRQLPEEGLKFMVYLQKENIIDESGMPKERFSAEFPKEGPSILRIQQVVRGDSAAYFCASSPGTGLNNEQFFGPGTRLTVL.

With regard to this clonotype: The junction shows a germline mismatch at one end, possibly a read error. This chain links TRBV27 with TRBJ1-5; possible D gene TRBD1, 5 bases. The CDR3 is 15 amino acids. Per germline, CDR1 MNHEY and CDR2 SMNVEV (reference sequence). The CDR3 nucleotides are TGTGTCAGCAGTTTAGCAGGGAATAGCAATCAGCCCCAGCATTTT. Translation: CVSSLAGNSNQPQHF.

The J gene is TRBJ1-5, the V gene TRBV7-2, with TRBD1 as a possible D gene (6 bases). CDR1 is SGHTA and CDR2 is FQGNSA in the germline V gene. This CDR3 region has 16 residues. V was trimmed by 5 bases and J by 0 bases, leaving 14 bases between them. The CDR3 spells CASSVTGTTSNQPQHF. CDR3 sequence (DNA): TGTGCCAGCAGCGTAACCGGGACAACTAGCAATCAGCCCCAGCATTTT.